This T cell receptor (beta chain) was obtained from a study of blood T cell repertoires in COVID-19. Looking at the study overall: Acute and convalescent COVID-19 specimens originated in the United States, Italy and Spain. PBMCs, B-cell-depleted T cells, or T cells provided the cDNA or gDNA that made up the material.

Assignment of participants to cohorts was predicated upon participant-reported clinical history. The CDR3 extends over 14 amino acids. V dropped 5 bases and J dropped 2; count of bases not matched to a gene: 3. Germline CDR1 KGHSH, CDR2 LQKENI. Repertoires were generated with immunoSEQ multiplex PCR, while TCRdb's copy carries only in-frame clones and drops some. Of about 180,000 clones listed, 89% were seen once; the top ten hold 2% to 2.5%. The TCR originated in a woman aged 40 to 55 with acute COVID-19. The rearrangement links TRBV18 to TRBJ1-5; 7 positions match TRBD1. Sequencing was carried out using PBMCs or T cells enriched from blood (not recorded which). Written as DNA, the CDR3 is TGTGCCAGCTCAGCCGACAGGGGCAATCAGCCCCAGCATTTT. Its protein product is CASSADRGNQPQHF.